The 4 T cell receptor beta chains reported below all come from one sample, sequenced in a study of blood T cell repertoires in COVID-19. Sequencing used immunoSEQ multiplex PCR; TCRdb keeps in-frame clones, though not all of them. The data hold 180,000 or so clones, with approximately 88% observed a single time. The sequenced material came from peripheral blood. Every receptor here comes from a woman aged 40 to 50 with COVID-19, enrolled during active disease.

A single count supports this clone. The chain carries TRBV6-2 or TRBV6-3 and TRBJ2-1; 8 nucleotides line up with TRBD2. The CDR3 is 15 residues long. V lost 4 bases and J lost 0; bases outside the gene matches: 2. Germline V lookup: CDR1 MNHEY, CDR2 SVGEGT. For the CDR3, the DNA is TGTGCCAGCAGTTCCGGGACTAGCTCCTACAATGAGCAGTTCTTC. As protein: CASSSGTSSYNEQFF.

This clone was seen a single time. V usage is TRBV11-3 and J usage is TRBJ2-7, with 8 bases matching TRBD1. Per germline, CDR1 SGHNT and CDR2 YENEEA. The trim removed 0 bases at V and 7 bases at J, leaving 2 bases unmatched. This CDR3 is built from 13 residues. CDR3 residues: CASSLDRGREQYF. CDR3 nucleotide sequence: TGTGCCAGCAGCTTAGACAGGGGGCGTGAGCAGTACTTC. Full variable domain (rest looked up from reference TRBV11-3 and TRBJ2-7): EAGVVQSPRYKIIEKKQPVAFWCNPISGHNTLYWYLQNLGQGPELLIRYENEEAVDDSQLPKDRFSAERLKGVDSTLKIQPAELGDSAVYLCASSLDRGREQYFGPGTRLTVT.

The chain links TRBV5-1 to TRBJ1-2; TRBD1 might be the D (5 bases). The CDR3 loop spans 15 amino acids. Germline V gives CDR1 SGHRS, CDR2 YFSETQ. Trimming left V 6 bases short and J 8 bases short, with 23 bases between. The chain's CDR3 is CASTRGEVTGGGYTF. DNA for the CDR3: TGCGCCAGCACCCGGGGAGAGGTGACGGGGGGAGGCTACACCTTC.

The rearrangement joins TRBV28 to TRBJ2-1; 7 bases are shared with TRBD2. The trim removed 3 bases at V and 4 bases at J, leaving 3 bases unmatched. Germline CDR1 MDHEN, CDR2 SYDVKM. The CDR3 sequence is 14 residues long. CDR3 sequence: CASSFVREYNEQFF. In nucleotides, the CDR3 is TGTGCCAGCAGTTTTGTGCGGGAGTACAATGAGCAGTTCTTC.